A single sample gave rise to the 29 T cell receptor beta chains below, sequenced in a study of post-analysis software for immune sequencing data. Study observations and caveats: Patients had higher frequencies than controls of four to six TRBV segments, including TRBV5-6, TRBV5-1 and TRBV20-1.

Antigens of these TCRs are unknown. Each TCR beta cDNA library carried unique molecular identifiers. TCRdb called the PCR reads again in MiXCR, with one record for every CDR3 protein. Of hundreds of thousands of distinct CDR3 sequences listed, 55% to 70% are singletons. Source material: blood. These receptors all stem from a girl aged 2 to 9 with multiple sclerosis.

The chain has TRBV7-8 and TRBJ1-1; D possibly corresponds to TRBD1 (5 bases). The CDR3 covers 15 residues. CDR1 and CDR2 from the germline V gene are SGHVS and FQNEAQ. Between the trimmed V and J ends, which lost 4 bases and 1 base, there was a span of 13 bases. The CDR3 bases are TGTGCCAGCAGCTACACTAGGGGAAGGAACACTGAAGCTTTCTTT. Protein product: CASSYTRGRNTEAFF.

The chain has TRBV30 and TRBJ2-1, with D tentatively TRBD1 or TRBD2 (6 bases each). The germline V and J ends were trimmed by 6 bases and 0 bases, with 12 bases remaining between them. The CDR3 consists of 14 residues. CDR1 and CDR2 from the germline V gene are GTSNPN and SVGIG (reference sequence). In DNA, the CDR3 is TGTGCCTGTCCAAGGGGGGACTCCTACAATGAGCAGTTCTTC. It specifies CACPRGDSYNEQFF.

This chain joins TRBV15 and TRBJ2-1; D is unclear. The CDR3 covers 13 residues. Deletions cut 4 bases from V and 6 bases from J, with 10 bases between. CDR1 and CDR2 from the germline V gene are LNHNV and YYDKDF (reference sequence). DNA of the CDR3: TGTGCCACCAGCAACCCCCCCCTCAATGAGCAGTTCTTC. This translates into CATSNPPLNEQFF.

The sample holds a few counts of this clonotype. The chain is built from TRBV6-6 and TRBJ2-3; TRBD2 aligns across 12 bases. Trimming took 5 bases from V and 4 from J; bases not matched to a gene: 7. The CDR3 is 16 residues long. Germline CDR1 reads MNHNY; CDR2 reads SVGAGI (reference sequence). The CDR3 region is CASSPLTSGGSDTQYF. The CDR3 DNA reads TGTGCCAGCAGTCCACTGACTAGCGGGGGATCAGATACGCAGTATTTT.

The gene calls are TRBV20-1 and TRBJ2-3; TRBD2 might be the D (5 bases). Trimming pared 2 bases from V and 5 bases from J, leaving 8 bases between. Per the germline V gene, CDR1 is DFQATT and CDR2 is SNEGSKA (reference sequence). The CDR3 is made up of 12 amino acids. The CDR3 DNA follows: TGCAGTGCTAGACGTGGAGGAGATACGCAGTATTTT. Its translation is CSARRGGDTQYF.

The chain has TRBV7-8 and TRBJ2-7; a weak D match, TRBD1 (6 bases). CDR1 SGHVS and CDR2 FQNEAQ come from the germline V gene. The CDR3 has 16 amino acids. The V gene lost 1 base and the J gene lost 0 bases, with 13 bases spanning the gap. As DNA, the CDR3 is TGTGCCAGCAGCTTAGGGACAGCTCCTAGCTCCTACGAGCAGTACTTC. This sequence encodes CASSLGTAPSSYEQYF.

The CDR3 protein is CSASIPGKAGNEQFF. In DNA form, the CDR3 reads TGCAGTGCTAGTATTCCGGGAAAAGCTGGCAATGAGCAGTTCTTC. The chain employs TRBV20-1 and TRBJ2-1; D is perhaps TRBD2 (5 bases). The V gene's germline CDR1 is DFQATT and CDR2 SNEGSKA (reference sequence). The CDR3 consists of 15 residues. Trimming left V 3 bases short and J 6 bases short, with 18 bases between.

Only a few counts were recorded for this clonotype. CDR3 in DNA: TGTGCCAGCAGTTACCCCGGGAGCGAGCAGTACTTC. Amino acids: CASSYPGSEQYF. J is TRBJ2-5 and V is TRBV6-5; D is perhaps TRBD2 (6 bases). The closer fit of TRBJ2-7 to the DNA end suggests the J call may be wrong. Germline V gene data show CDR1 as MNHEY and CDR2 as SVGAGI. The length of the CDR3 is 12 residues.

The sample holds a few counts of this clonotype. V gene TRBV5-1 combines with J gene TRBJ2-7; TRBD2 matches at 12 bases. Germline CDR1 and CDR2: SGHRS and YFSETQ. Germline trimming cut 3 bases from V and 2 bases from J; bases unmatched to any gene: 15. This CDR3 has 19 residues. DNA of the CDR3: TGCGCCAGCAGCTCATCGACTAGCGGGAGAGGTATGCAGACCTACGAGCAGTACTTC. Protein product: CASSSSTSGRGMQTYEQYF.

This clonotype was observed once. The chain carries TRBV29-1 and TRBJ2-3; the match to TRBD1 covers 7 bases. CDR1 is SQVTM and CDR2 is ANQGSEA in the germline V gene. The CDR3 runs to 13 residues. Trimming cost V 3 bases and J 2 bases; bases outside gene matches: 2. The CDR3, as DNA: TGCAGCGTTGAGAGGGGGCTCACAGATACGCAGTATTTT. It codes for CSVERGLTDTQYF.

This clonotype came up once. The CDR3 DNA follows: TGCAGCGTTATACCTGCGGATCCACAGTTTAATCAAAACATTCAGTACTTC. This encodes CSVIPADPQFNQNIQYF. This chain links TRBV29-1 with TRBJ2-4, with D unclear. V was cut by 5 bases and J by 5 bases, with 25 bases left in between. The germline CDR1 and CDR2 sequences are SQVTM and ANQGSEA. This CDR3 spans 17 amino acids.

The V and J genes are TRBV29-1 and TRBJ2-1; 16 nucleotides agree with TRBD2. Per germline, CDR1 SQVTM and CDR2 ANQGSEA. With 7 bases clipped from V and 4 bases from J, the junction kept 7 bases outside the gene matches. This CDR3 spans 16 amino acids. This CDR3 reads CSAHGTSGRVYNEQFF. For the CDR3, the DNA is TGCAGCGCCCATGGGACTAGCGGGAGGGTATACAATGAGCAGTTCTTC.

The chain carries TRBV4-1 and TRBJ2-5, with D tentatively TRBD1 or TRBD2 (5 bases each). CDR3 length: 13 amino acids. The ends were cut back, 1 base at V and 4 bases at J, with 7 bases in the middle. Looked up from germline, CDR1 is MGHRA and CDR2 is YSYEKL. For the CDR3, the DNA is TGCGCCAGCAGCCAAGCGAGGGGAGAGACCCAGTACTTC. It is translated as CASSQARGETQYF.

The chain couples TRBV12-3 or TRBV12-4 to TRBJ2-2, with a weak D call TRBD2 (6 bases). The CDR3 extends over 15 amino acids. V was clipped by 3 bases and J by 4 bases, with 12 bases between them. The CDR3 sequence is CASSFGGVGTGELFF. The DNA of the CDR3 is TGTGCCAGCAGTTTCGGCGGGGTGGGCACCGGGGAGCTGTTTTTT.

This clonotype was counted a few times. The genes are TRBV29-1 and TRBJ1-2, with D possibly TRBD1 on 5 matching bases. CDR1 and CDR2 from the germline V gene are SQVTM and ANQGSEA. The CDR3 is 12 amino acids. Trimming pared 6 bases from V and 2 bases from J, leaving 10 bases between. CDR3 DNA sequence: TGCAGCGTCCTGGGGGGAAACTATGGCTACACCTTC. This codes for CSVLGGNYGYTF.

This sequence joins TRBV7-2 and TRBJ1-1; TRBD1 is a possible D gene (5 bases). Per germline, CDR1 SGHTA and CDR2 FQGNSA. CDR3 length: 13 residues. Trimming stripped 5 bases from V and 5 bases from J, with 12 bases between. The CDR3 DNA reads TGTGCCAGCAGCGGCTATGGGGGGACTGAAGCTTTCTTT. Amino acids: CASSGYGGTEAFF.

The genes are TRBV4-3 and TRBJ1-2; perhaps TRBD1 as D (6 bases). CDR1 is LGHNA and CDR2 is YSLEER in the germline V gene. This CDR3 contains 14 residues. The V gene lost 1 base and the J gene lost 5 bases, with 11 bases spanning the gap. CDR3 sequence reads: CASSQGTDGYGYTF. DNA of the CDR3: TGCGCCAGCAGCCAAGGGACAGACGGATATGGCTACACCTTC.

This clonotype was observed a few times. The chain uses TRBV9 and TRBJ2-1; D could derive from TRBD1 or TRBD2 (5 bases each). The CDR3 contains 16 residues. CDR1 SGDLS and CDR2 YYNGEE come from the germline V gene. V was trimmed by 0 bases and J by 2 bases, leaving 12 bases between them. The CDR3 DNA reads as TGTGCCAGCAGCGTAGACGGGGCGGAAGCCTACAATGAGCAGTTCTTC. As protein: CASSVDGAEAYNEQFF.

This clonotype appeared a few times. The V and J genes are TRBV24-1 and TRBJ2-1; tentative D call: TRBD1 (6 bases). This CDR3 has 15 amino acids. Germline V gene sequence: CDR1 KGHDR, CDR2 SFDVKD. V lost 0 bases to trimming and J lost 12 bases, with 17 bases between them. Here the CDR3 reads CATSDLQTDTGSQFF. Written as DNA, the CDR3 is TGTGCCACCAGTGATTTGCAAACCGATACAGGGTCGCAGTTCTTC.

The genes are TRBV27 and TRBJ2-7; 10 nucleotides line up with TRBD2. This CDR3 contains 16 residues. CDR1 and CDR2 (germline): MNHEY, SMNVEV (reference sequence). Losses at the gene ends were 5 bases for V and 4 bases for J; bases not matched to a gene: 11. The CDR3 reads CASSLRPGLAPYEQYF. In DNA form, the CDR3 reads TGTGCCAGCAGTCTGAGACCGGGACTAGCGCCTTACGAGCAGTACTTC.

The chain employs TRBV4-3 and TRBJ1-2; TRBD1 is a possible D gene (6 bases). Germline lookup yields CDR1 LGHNA and CDR2 YSLEER. This CDR3 has 15 residues. Trimming took off 1 base at V and 3 bases at J, with 12 bases between the two ends. The CDR3 bases are TGCGCCAGCAGCCAAGCGCCAGGGGTCGACTATGGCTACACCTTC. Translation: CASSQAPGVDYGYTF.

This clonotype was counted only a few times. The V gene is TRBV6-2 or TRBV6-3, the J gene TRBJ2-5, with no clear D. Trimming cost V 0 bases and J 2 bases, with 10 bases left between them. Per the germline V gene, CDR1 is MNHEY and CDR2 is SVGEGT. This CDR3 is 15 amino acids long. CDR3 sequence (DNA): TGTGCCAGCAGTTACTCGGCGGCTAGACAAGAGACCCAGTACTTC. It translates to CASSYSAARQETQYF.

The chain couples TRBV3-1 to TRBJ1-5; 10 nucleotides agree with TRBD1. CDR3 size: 15 residues. J lost 1 base, V lost 3 bases, and 0 bases had no gene match. The germline V gene has CDR1 LGHDT and CDR2 YNNKEL (reference sequence). This chain's CDR3 is CASSQGQGSNQPQHF. The CDR3 nucleotides are TGTGCCAGCAGCCAGGGACAGGGGAGCAATCAGCCCCAGCATTTT.

This chain uses TRBV29-1 with TRBJ2-5; D not certain. The J call may be mistaken, given a closer DNA end match to TRBJ2-7. The CDR3 runs 12 residues. Germline V gives CDR1 SQVTM, CDR2 ANQGSEA. CDR3 DNA: TGCAGCGTTGTTGCCGGAGTATACGAGCAGTACTTC. It encodes CSVVAGVYEQYF.

The chain carries TRBV4-3 and TRBJ2-3; no reliable D call. Germline CDR1 LGHNA, CDR2 YSLEER. The CDR3 contains 14 residues. V dropped 10 bases and J dropped 0 bases, with 14 bases sitting between them. CDR3 sequence reads: CATKVRMSTDTQYF. The CDR3 DNA reads TGCGCCACCAAGGTCCGGATGAGCACAGATACGCAGTATTTT.

V usage is TRBV12-3 or TRBV12-4 and J usage is TRBJ2-1; no clear D. The V gene lost 2 bases and the J gene lost 6 bases, with 8 bases spanning the gap. CDR3 length: 13 amino acids. The CDR3 loop reads CASSLHQLNEQFF. For the CDR3, the DNA is TGTGCCAGCAGTTTACATCAGCTCAATGAGCAGTTCTTC.

The chain employs TRBV6-1 and TRBJ2-5, with a tentative D call TRBD1 (6 bases). V was shortened by 4 bases and J by 2 bases, with 11 bases between the two germline ends. CDR3 length equals 14 residues. Germline loops: CDR1 MNHNS, CDR2 SASEGT. The CDR3: CASSGRQAQETQYF. The CDR3, as DNA: TGTGCCAGCAGTGGCCGACAGGCACAAGAGACCCAGTACTTC.

The chain is built from TRBV28 and TRBJ2-7, with TRBD1 identical over 9 bases. The DNA matches TRBJ2-5 better at its end, which makes the J call doubtful. Per germline, CDR1 MDHEN and CDR2 SYDVKM. The CDR3 has 15 amino acids. CDR3 coding DNA: TGTGCCAGCAGCACGGGACAGGGTGTGTCAGAGACCCAGTACTTC. Protein: CASSTGQGVSETQYF.

This clonotype was seen more than once but under ten times. V and J are TRBV12-3 or TRBV12-4 and TRBJ1-2; maybe TRBD1 (6 bases). The length of the CDR3 is 14 residues. V was clipped by 7 bases and J by 5 bases, with 17 bases between them. The CDR3 loop is CASILMTGDYGYTF. The CDR3 DNA reads TGTGCCAGCATCCTTATGACAGGCGATTATGGCTACACCTTC.